The 16 T cell receptor beta chains in this list originate from one sample, sequenced in a study of CD8+CD57+ T cells in acquired aplastic anemia. Sequencing was done on patients that had shown CD8+CD57+ cell expansion by flow cytometry. TCR beta VDJ combinations and CDR3 sequences were profiled from genomic DNA. MiXCR, applied by TCRdb to the reads, yields one record per CDR3 protein. This table has roughly 280,000 distinct CDR3 sequences, under 60% appearing once. The sequenced sample was sorted CD4+, CD8+, or CD8+CD57+ T cells (not recorded which) from PBMCs. The receptors stem from a human donor with aplastic anemia.

This chain links TRBV5-1 with TRBJ2-1, with D maybe TRBD2 (5 bases). The germline V gene has CDR1 SGHRS and CDR2 YFSETQ. CDR3 length: 14 amino acids. The V and J ends lost 2 bases and 5 bases respectively, with 11 bases between them. The CDR3 region has the DNA TGCGCCAGCAGCTTCCCTAGCCTCCACAATGAGCAGTTCTTC. This gives the protein CASSFPSLHNEQFF.

This clonotype was seen ten or more times. This chain links TRBV2 with TRBJ1-2; a weak D match, TRBD1 (5 bases). The CDR3 totals 15 residues. The germline V and J ends were trimmed by 6 bases and 0 bases, with 14 bases remaining between them. The germline V gene has CDR1 SNHLY and CDR2 FYNNEI. The CDR3 spells CASSGGTAANYGYTF. Written as DNA, the CDR3 is TGTGCCAGCAGCGGGGGAACAGCAGCTAACTATGGCTACACCTTC.

CDR3 sequence (DNA): TGCAGCGTTCGCCCTCAAGAGACCCAGCATTTT. Its protein product is CSVRPQETQHF. J is TRBJ1-5 and V is TRBV29-1; D call uncertain. This CDR3 region has 11 residues. Deletions cut 5 bases from V and 11 bases from J, with 13 bases between. Germline V gene data show CDR1 as SQVTM and CDR2 as ANQGSEA.

This clonotype was seen repeatedly, ten times or more. This sequence joins TRBV7-6 and TRBJ2-3, with D perhaps matching TRBD2 (5 bases). Germline V CDR1 and CDR2: SGHVS, FNYEAQ. The CDR3 spans 16 residues. V was trimmed by 2 bases and J by 2 bases, leaving 14 bases between them. The CDR3 loop reads CASSLNAGLDTDTQYF. The CDR3 DNA sequence: TGTGCCAGCAGCTTAAACGCCGGACTTGACACAGATACGCAGTATTTT.

This clonotype was found once. This rearrangement joins TRBV6-5 to TRBJ1-1, with D possibly matching TRBD1 (6 bases). From germline, CDR1 is MNHEY and CDR2 SVGAGI. The V and J ends lost 6 bases and 1 base respectively, with 12 bases between them. The CDR3 runs to 14 residues. CDR3 protein: CASSTRGRNTEAFF. CDR3 coding DNA: TGTGCCAGCAGCACCAGGGGACGGAACACTGAAGCTTTCTTT.

V and J are TRBV10-3 and TRBJ2-2, with TRBD2 as a possible D gene (6 bases). There are 16 residues in the CDR3. CDR1 and CDR2 from the germline V gene are ENHRY and SYGVKD. Trimming shortened V by 4 bases and J by 5 bases, and 17 bases separated the two germline ends. CDR3 protein: CAISVNRDFQTGELFF. CDR3 nucleotides: TGTGCCATCAGTGTGAACCGGGACTTCCAAACCGGGGAGCTGTTTTTT.

The chain employs TRBV6-5 and TRBJ2-7; TRBD1 matches 11 bases. The CDR3 length is 14 residues. CDR1 and CDR2 (germline): MNHEY, SVGAGI. With 2 bases clipped from V and 6 bases from J, the junction kept 3 bases outside the gene matches. This CDR3 is CASSYHGTGGEQYF. The CDR3 coding sequence is TGTGCCAGCAGTTACCACGGGACAGGGGGCGAGCAGTACTTC.

This clonotype was recorded many times. V is TRBV11-2 and J is TRBJ2-7; 7 bases are a match to TRBD2. The junction had 9 bases not matched to a gene; V was cut back by 5 bases and J by 2 bases. Germline CDR1 is SGHAT and CDR2 is FQNNGV. CDR3 length equals 15 residues. In DNA, the CDR3 is TGTGCCAGCAGCCAATCCCCCGGGACTACCTACGAGCAGTACTTC. Protein product: CASSQSPGTTYEQYF.

In regard to this clonotype: At one end the junction does not follow the germline gene, possibly because of a read error. V is TRBV7-2 and J is TRBJ1-2; D is undetermined. Germline V CDR1 and CDR2: SGHTA, FQGNSA. There are 12 residues in the CDR3. This chain's CDR3 is CASSYDGYGYIF. CDR3 DNA: TGTGCCAGCAGCTACGACGGATATGGCTACATCTTC.

The V gene is TRBV7-9, the J gene TRBJ1-2, with 8 bases aligning to TRBD1. This CDR3 is built from 14 residues. CDR1 is SEHNR and CDR2 is FQNEAQ in the germline V gene (reference sequence). Trimming removed 5 bases from V and 3 bases from J; junction bases left unmatched: 5. The chain's CDR3 is CASSGQGGDYGYTF. CDR3 DNA: TGTGCCAGCAGCGGACAGGGTGGTGACTATGGCTACACCTTC.

This clonotype was seen many times. The chain joins TRBV4-1 to TRBJ2-7, with a possible D match to TRBD1 (5 bases). Germline V gene sequence: CDR1 MGHRA, CDR2 YSYEKL. This CDR3 has 15 residues. V was cut by 0 bases and J by 4 bases, with 13 bases left in between. In DNA, the CDR3 is TGCGCCAGCAGCCAAGATCCCCGGACAAATTACGAGCAGTACTTC. Its protein is CASSQDPRTNYEQYF.

At least ten counts were recorded for this clonotype. The chain uses TRBV6-1 and TRBJ2-3; 14 bases are shared with TRBD2. V was clipped by 4 bases and J by 1 base; unmatched bases: 4. The germline CDR1 and CDR2 sequences are MNHNS and SASEGT. This CDR3 has 17 amino acids. The CDR3 DNA reads TGTGCCAGCAGTGGGGGACTAGCGGGGGTTGGCACAGATACGCAGTATTTT. It codes for CASSGGLAGVGTDTQYF.

At least ten counts were recorded for this clonotype. The rearrangement links TRBV19 to TRBJ2-7, with D perhaps TRBD2 (6 bases). CDR1 is LNHDA and CDR2 is SQIVND in the germline V gene (reference sequence). Trimming took off 7 bases at V and 5 bases at J, with 15 bases between the two ends. This CDR3 spans 13 amino acids. CDR3 nucleotide sequence: TGTGCCAGTAATGGCGGGGTCACGGACGAGCAGTACTTC. Its translation is CASNGGVTDEQYF.

This CDR3 is CASSFRQGSSTEAFF. CDR3 nucleotide sequence: TGTGCCAGCAGCTTTAGACAGGGTAGTAGCACTGAAGCTTTCTTT. V gene TRBV7-8 combines with J gene TRBJ1-1; 7 nucleotides align to TRBD1. This CDR3 is built from 15 residues. Germline assignment: CDR1 SGHVS and CDR2 FQNEAQ. Trimming cost V 3 bases and J 4 bases; bases outside gene matches: 8.

The J gene is TRBJ1-6, the V gene TRBV19, with a tentative D call TRBD1 (5 bases). The CDR3 extends over 13 amino acids. The ends were cut back, 10 bases at V and 9 bases at J, with 16 bases in the middle. Germline V gives CDR1 LNHDA, CDR2 SQIVND (reference sequence). The CDR3 region is CATAISGGSPLHF. The CDR3 DNA reads as TGTGCCACCGCCATAAGTGGGGGTTCACCCCTCCACTTT.

This clonotype was seen ten or more times. In nucleotides, the CDR3 is TGTGCCAGCAGCCCGGGGGCGCCGGTAGAAAAACTGTTTTTT. Translating gives CASSPGAPVEKLFF. V is TRBV11-2 and J is TRBJ1-4; maybe TRBD1 (6 bases). This CDR3 contains 14 residues. CDR1 is SGHAT, CDR2 FQNNGV, per germline. V was pared by 5 bases and J by 8 bases, with 15 bases between.